This TCR beta chain is from a study of cytomegalovirus exposure and HLA in healthy donors. Profiled with immunoSEQ multiplex PCR; TCRdb holds only in-frame clones, not every one. The sample holds about 190,000 clones; approximately 88% are singletons and the top ten take around 7%. Study-wide points: In vitro work confirmed that a few CMV-associated chains recognize CMV antigens. Most TCR sequences were seen very rarely across donors, but some public TCRs occurred in many.

Details on this clone: The antigen is undetermined.

The source of this sequence is a man aged 18 to 35 in good health and CMV-seropositive. Sample: PBMCs.

CDR3 sequence reads: CATRTDRGNTEAFF. CDR3 sequence (DNA): TGTGCCACCAGAACGGACAGGGGTAACACTGAAGCTTTCTTT. The rearrangement uses TRBV15 and TRBJ1-1; 9 nucleotides align to TRBD1. There are 14 residues in the CDR3. The junction had 4 bases not matched to a gene; V was cut back by 6 bases and J by 2 bases. The germline gives CDR1 LNHNV, CDR2 YYDKDF (reference sequence).